These 19 T cell receptor beta chains were all obtained from the same sample, sequenced in a study of low-dose radiotherapy and immunotherapy resistance in tumors. First-strand cDNA relied on TRAV- and TRBV-specific primers spanning alpha and beta chains. With a constant-region primer and a V-primer adapter, TCRs were subjected to approximately 21 PCR cycles of amplification. TCRdb reprocessed the reads via MiXCR and lists one record per CDR3 protein. The repertoire holds several thousand distinct CDR3 sequences, with approximately 53% as singletons. The origin of the receptors is a human donor with advanced metastatic prostate, ovarian, gallbladder or colorectal cancer (not recorded which). This table probably holds off-target reads from a library built for another chain.

This rearrangement joins TRBV27 to TRBJ2-1; no reliable D call. Germline V gene sequence: CDR1 MNHEY, CDR2 SMNVEV (reference sequence). The CDR3 runs 11 residues. Deletions cut 6 bases from V and 7 bases from J, with 7 bases between. The chain's CDR3 is CASRGINEQFF. CDR3 sequence (DNA): TGTGCCAGCAGGGGAATTAATGAGCAGTTCTTC.

This clonotype has only a few counts. The genes are TRBV6-2 or TRBV6-3 and TRBJ2-1, with D possibly being TRBD1 or TRBD2 (7 bases each). The germline gives CDR1 MNHEY, CDR2 SVGEGT. CDR3 length: 15 residues. Between the trimmed V and J ends, which lost 6 bases and 4 bases, there was a span of 16 bases. DNA of the CDR3: TGTGCCAGCAGATCCAGGGGGGAGGGTTACAATGAGCAGTTCTTC. Translating gives CASRSRGEGYNEQFF.

This clonotype was detected a few times. The chain combines TRBV28 with TRBJ2-5, with no clear D. Looked up from germline, CDR1 is MDHEN and CDR2 is SYDVKM. There are 15 residues in the CDR3. V was pared by 5 bases and J by 0 bases, with 13 bases between. In nucleotides, the CDR3 is TGTGCCAGCAGTAATCGACGGCTAGACCAAGAGACCCAGTACTTC. This translates into CASSNRRLDQETQYF.

This clonotype was recorded a few times. The genes are TRBV2 and TRBJ2-3; 10 nucleotides align to TRBD2. After removal of 0 bases from V and 4 bases from J, the junction contained 1 base not matched to a gene. Germline CDR1 reads SNHLY; CDR2 reads FYNNEI. CDR3 length: 15 amino acids. CDR3 sequence reads: CASSEASGRSDTQYF. In DNA form, the CDR3 reads TGTGCCAGCAGTGAAGCTAGCGGGAGGTCAGATACGCAGTATTTT.

V gene TRBV30 combines with J gene TRBJ1-5; the D is unclear. The CDR3 runs 13 residues. V was cut by 0 bases and J by 6 bases, with 9 bases left in between. CDR1 and CDR2 (germline): GTSNPN, SVGIG (reference sequence). The CDR3 bases are TGTGCCTGGAGTGTACAAGGGATTCAGCCCCAGCATTTT. Translation gives CAWSVQGIQPQHF.

The J gene is TRBJ1-6, the V gene TRBV5-1, with 7 bases lining up with TRBD1. CDR1 and CDR2 from the germline V gene are SGHRS and YFSETQ. This CDR3 spans 14 amino acids. Germline trimming cut 4 bases from V and 7 bases from J; bases unmatched to any gene: 5. CDR3 loop: CASSQGQPNSPLHF. CDR3 sequence (DNA): TGCGCCAGCAGCCAGGGACAGCCCAATTCACCCCTCCACTTT. The whole variable domain, remainder taken from reference TRBV5-1 and TRBJ1-6, is KAGVTQTPRYLIKTRGQQVTLSCSPISGHRSVSWYQQTPGQGLQFLFEYFSETQRNKGNFPGRFSGRQFSNSRSEMNVSTLELGDSALYLCASSQGQPNSPLHFGNGTRLTVT.

The chain combines TRBV6-8 with TRBJ2-1; no reliable D call. The V gene lost 8 bases and the J gene lost 8 bases, with 16 bases spanning the gap. CDR1 and CDR2 from the germline V gene are MNHGY and SAAAGT. The CDR3 runs 13 residues. The CDR3 sequence: CASRSRARDEQFF. CDR3 in DNA: TGTGCCAGCCGCTCAAGGGCTAGGGATGAGCAGTTCTTC.

The table lists this clonotype with a few counts. The chain recombines TRBV5-6 with TRBJ2-2, with D possibly matching TRBD2 (5 bases). Germline loops: CDR1 SGHDT, CDR2 YYEEEE. CDR3 length: 15 residues. The ends were cut back, 2 bases at V and 0 bases at J, with 8 bases in the middle. This chain's CDR3 is CASSFSVTNTGELFF. CDR3 bases: TGTGCCAGCAGCTTTAGCGTAACGAACACCGGGGAGCTGTTTTTT.

In its sample, this clonotype was seen a few times. The CDR3 sequence: CASSLGPESYEQYF. CDR3 bases: TGTGCCAGCAGCCTAGGACCGGAATCCTACGAGCAGTACTTC. The chain recombines TRBV9 with TRBJ2-7, with D uncertain. V was clipped by 4 bases and J by 1 base, with 12 bases between them. CDR1 and CDR2 from the germline V gene are SGDLS and YYNGEE. The CDR3 has 14 residues.

The V gene is TRBV29-1, the J gene TRBJ1-4; TRBD1 is a possible D gene (6 bases). V shed 4 bases and J shed 10 bases, with 19 bases lying between them. CDR3 size: 14 residues. CDR1 is SQVTM and CDR2 is ANQGSEA in the germline V gene. The CDR3 nucleotides are TGCAGCGTTGTCCAAGACAGGAATTACGGAAAACTGTTTTTT. It is translated as CSVVQDRNYGKLFF. Drawing the rest from reference TRBV29-1 and TRBJ1-4, the complete variable domain is SAVISQKPSRDICQRGTSLTIQCQVDSQVTMMFWYRQQPGQSLTLIATANQGSEATYESGFVIDKFPISRPNLTFSTLTVSNMSPEDSSIYLCSVVQDRNYGKLFFGSGTQLSVL.

This clonotype was observed a handful of times. A junction boundary mismatches the germline segment, possibly from a read error. The chain couples TRBV5-3 to TRBJ1-1, with D maybe TRBD1 (6 bases). TRBV5-3 is classed as an ORF, of uncertain function. This CDR3 comprises 14 residues. This CDR3 is CASSLDIGGTEAFF. The CDR3 coding sequence is TGTGCCAGCAGCTTGGATATAGGGGGTACTGAAGCTTTCTTT.

The chain carries TRBV2 and TRBJ1-6, with D possibly matching TRBD1 (6 bases). The length of the CDR3 is 15 residues. Germline V gives CDR1 SNHLY, CDR2 FYNNEI. Trimming shortened V by 4 bases and J by 5 bases, and 12 bases separated the two germline ends. CDR3 region: CASSARGRDNSPLHF. Here the CDR3 DNA reads TGTGCCAGCAGTGCTCGGGGGCGAGATAATTCACCCCTCCACTTT.

The V gene is TRBV19, the J gene TRBJ1-4; a weak D match, TRBD1 (5 bases). The germline gives CDR1 LNHDA, CDR2 SQIVND (reference sequence). This CDR3 region has 14 residues. Trimming stripped 7 bases from V and 8 bases from J, with 17 bases between. This CDR3 reads CASTESWGREKLFF. CDR3 sequence (DNA): TGTGCCAGTACCGAATCTTGGGGCAGAGAAAAACTGTTTTTT.

J is TRBJ1-4 and V is TRBV10-3; the D gene is possibly TRBD1 (5 bases). Trimming left V 8 bases short and J 7 bases short, with 14 bases between. The germline V gene has CDR1 ENHRY and CDR2 SYGVKD. This CDR3 spans 13 amino acids. CDR3 sequence reads: CAISAGVAEKLFF. The CDR3 DNA reads as TGTGCCATCTCTGCGGGGGTGGCTGAAAAACTGTTTTTT.

This clonotype is termed medium-sized. The V and J genes are TRBV29-1 and TRBJ2-2; TRBD1 aligns across 7 bases. With V trimmed by 4 bases and J by 3 bases, 11 bases remained unmatched. This CDR3 has 16 residues. Germline V gene lookup returns CDR1 SQVTM and CDR2 ANQGSEA. DNA for the CDR3: TGCAGCGTTGTCGTGCGACAGGGTGGTGACACCGGGGAGCTGTTTTTT. Translated, it gives CSVVVRQGGDTGELFF.

This rearrangement joins TRBV2 to TRBJ1-1; TRBD1 might be the D (5 bases). Trimming removed 7 bases at V and 10 bases at J, with 13 bases between. This CDR3 has 11 residues. The germline gives CDR1 SNHLY, CDR2 FYNNEI. CDR3 protein: CASIRGSVAFF. In nucleotides, the CDR3 is TGTGCCAGCATACGGGGGTCAGTAGCTTTCTTT. The full variable domain, rest sourced from reference TRBV2 and TRBJ1-1, is EPEVTQTPSHQVTQMGQEVILRCVPISNHLYFYWYRQILGQKVEFLVSFYNNEISEKSEIFDDQFSVERPDGSNFTLKIRSTKLEDSAMYFCASIRGSVAFFGQGTRLTVV.

This chain uses TRBV18 with TRBJ2-7; no definite D call. V lost 2 bases and J lost 7, with 12 bases in between. The germline V gene encodes CDR1 KGHSH and CDR2 LQKENI. CDR3 length: 13 residues. The DNA for the CDR3 is TGTGCCAGCTCACCATTGTGGCTGGGGGAGCAGTACTTC. Amino acid sequence: CASSPLWLGEQYF.

J is TRBJ2-7 and V is TRBV19; 8 nucleotides match TRBD2. The V gene's germline CDR1 is LNHDA and CDR2 SQIVND (reference sequence). The CDR3 contains 13 residues. The V gene end was trimmed by 4 bases and the J gene end by 3 bases; junction bases not matched to a gene: 2. The CDR3 protein is CASSTSGGYEQYF. Here the CDR3 DNA reads TGTGCCAGTAGTACCAGCGGGGGCTACGAGCAGTACTTC. The entire variable domain, with the rest obtained from reference TRBV19 and TRBJ2-7, is as follows: DGGITQSPKYLFRKEGQNVTLSCEQNLNHDAMYWYRQDPGQGLRLIYYSQIVNDFQKGDIAEGYSVSREKKESFPLTVTSAQKNPTAFYLCASSTSGGYEQYFGPGTRLTVT.

This clonotype is medium-sized by share. The gene calls are TRBV11-2 and TRBJ2-1; TRBD2 agrees at 8 bases. The J segment lost 3 bases and the V segment lost 5 bases, leaving 9 bases of the junction unmatched. Per germline, CDR1 SGHAT and CDR2 FQNNGV. This CDR3 has 16 amino acids. The chain's CDR3 is CASSPIGGRFYNEQFF. CDR3 DNA sequence: TGTGCCAGCAGCCCCATCGGCGGGAGGTTCTACAATGAGCAGTTCTTC.